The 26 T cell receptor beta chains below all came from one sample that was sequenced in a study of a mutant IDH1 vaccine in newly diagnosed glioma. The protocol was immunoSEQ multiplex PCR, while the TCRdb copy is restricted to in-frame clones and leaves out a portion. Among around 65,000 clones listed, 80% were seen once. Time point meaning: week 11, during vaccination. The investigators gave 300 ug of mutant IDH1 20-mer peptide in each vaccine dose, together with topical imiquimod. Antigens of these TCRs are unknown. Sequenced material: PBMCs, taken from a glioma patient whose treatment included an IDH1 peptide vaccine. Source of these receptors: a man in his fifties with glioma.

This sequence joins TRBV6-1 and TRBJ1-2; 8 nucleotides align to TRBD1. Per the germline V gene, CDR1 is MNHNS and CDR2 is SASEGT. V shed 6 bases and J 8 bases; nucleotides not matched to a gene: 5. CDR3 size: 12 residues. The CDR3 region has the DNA TGTGCCAGCAGCCCGACAGGGGAGGGCTACACCTTC. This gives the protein CASSPTGEGYTF.

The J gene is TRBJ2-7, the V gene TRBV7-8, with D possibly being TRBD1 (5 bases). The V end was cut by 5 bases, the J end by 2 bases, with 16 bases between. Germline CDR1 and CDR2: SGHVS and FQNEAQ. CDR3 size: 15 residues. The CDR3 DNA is TGTGCCAGCAGCACTCCGAGGACATTCCCCTACGAGCAGTACTTC. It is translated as CASSTPRTFPYEQYF.

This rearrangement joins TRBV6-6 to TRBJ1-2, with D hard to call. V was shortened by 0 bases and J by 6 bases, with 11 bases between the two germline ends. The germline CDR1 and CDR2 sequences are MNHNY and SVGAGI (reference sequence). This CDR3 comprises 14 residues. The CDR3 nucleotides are TGTGCCAGCAGTTACTCGAATCAGGTCGATGGCTACACCTTC. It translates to CASSYSNQVDGYTF.

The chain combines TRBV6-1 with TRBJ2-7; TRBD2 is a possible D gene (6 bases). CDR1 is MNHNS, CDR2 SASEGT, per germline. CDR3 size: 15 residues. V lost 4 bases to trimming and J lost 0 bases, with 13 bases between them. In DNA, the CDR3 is TGTGCCAGCAGTGCCTCAGCGGGCCTCTCCTACGAGCAGTACTTC. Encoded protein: CASSASAGLSYEQYF.

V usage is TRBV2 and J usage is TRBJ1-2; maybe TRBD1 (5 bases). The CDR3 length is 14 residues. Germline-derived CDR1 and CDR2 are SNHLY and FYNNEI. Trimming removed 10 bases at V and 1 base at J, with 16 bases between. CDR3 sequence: CATHRGFINYGYTF. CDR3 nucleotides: TGTGCCACCCACCGGGGCTTTATTAACTATGGCTACACCTTC.

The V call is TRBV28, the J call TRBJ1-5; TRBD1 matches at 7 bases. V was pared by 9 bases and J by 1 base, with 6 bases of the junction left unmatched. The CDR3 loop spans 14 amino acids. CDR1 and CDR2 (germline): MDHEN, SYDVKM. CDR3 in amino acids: CASTTQGSNQPQHF. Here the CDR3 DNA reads TGTGCCAGTACCACACAGGGGAGCAATCAGCCCCAGCATTTT.

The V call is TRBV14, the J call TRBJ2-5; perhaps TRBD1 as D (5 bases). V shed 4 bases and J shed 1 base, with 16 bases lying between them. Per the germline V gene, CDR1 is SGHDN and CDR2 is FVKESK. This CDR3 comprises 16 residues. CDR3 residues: CASSPVGSTVQETQYF. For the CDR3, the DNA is TGTGCCAGCAGCCCGGTTGGGTCGACAGTCCAAGAGACCCAGTACTTC.

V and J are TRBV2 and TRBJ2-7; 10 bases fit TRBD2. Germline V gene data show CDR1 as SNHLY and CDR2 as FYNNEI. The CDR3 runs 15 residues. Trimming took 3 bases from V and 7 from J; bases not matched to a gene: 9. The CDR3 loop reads CASSEGLAGEGEQYF. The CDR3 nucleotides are TGTGCCAGCAGTGAGGGGCTAGCGGGAGAAGGGGAGCAGTACTTC.

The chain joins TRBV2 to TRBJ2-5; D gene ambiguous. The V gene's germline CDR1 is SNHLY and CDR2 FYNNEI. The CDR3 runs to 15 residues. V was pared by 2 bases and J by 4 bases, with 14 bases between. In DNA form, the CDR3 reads TGTGCCAGCAGTGAAAGAGCTGGGCAGGCAGAGACCCAGTACTTC. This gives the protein CASSERAGQAETQYF.

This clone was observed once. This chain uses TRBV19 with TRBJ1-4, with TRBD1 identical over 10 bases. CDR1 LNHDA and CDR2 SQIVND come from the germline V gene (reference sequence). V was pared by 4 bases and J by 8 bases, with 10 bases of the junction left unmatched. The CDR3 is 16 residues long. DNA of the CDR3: TGTGCCAGTAGTACGGGACAGGGGATTCGAAGGGAAAAACTGTTTTTT. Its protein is CASSTGQGIRREKLFF. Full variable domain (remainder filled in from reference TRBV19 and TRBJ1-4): DGGITQSPKYLFRKEGQNVTLSCEQNLNHDAMYWYRQDPGQGLRLIYYSQIVNDFQKGDIAEGYSVSREKKESFPLTVTSAQKNPTAFYLCASSTGQGIRREKLFFGSGTQLSVL.

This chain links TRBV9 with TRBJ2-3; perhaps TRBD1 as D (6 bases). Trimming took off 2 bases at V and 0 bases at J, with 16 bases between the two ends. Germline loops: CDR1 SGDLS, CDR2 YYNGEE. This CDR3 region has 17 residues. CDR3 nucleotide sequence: TGTGCCAGCAGCGTTCTTGCGAGGGGGAGTAGCACAGATACGCAGTATTTT. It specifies CASSVLARGSSTDTQYF.

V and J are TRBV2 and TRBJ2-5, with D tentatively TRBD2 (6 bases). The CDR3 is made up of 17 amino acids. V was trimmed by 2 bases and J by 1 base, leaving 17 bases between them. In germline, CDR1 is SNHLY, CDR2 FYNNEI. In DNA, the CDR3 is TGTGCCAGCAGTGAAAGTCGCGGGGTAGGAAGCCAAGAGACCCAGTACTTC. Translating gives CASSESRGVGSQETQYF.

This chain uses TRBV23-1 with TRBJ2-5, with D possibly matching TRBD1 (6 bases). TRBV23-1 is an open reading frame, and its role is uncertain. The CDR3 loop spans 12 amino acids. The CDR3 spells CATLRGEETQYF. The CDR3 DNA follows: TGCGCAACCCTCAGGGGAGAAGAGACCCAGTACTTC.

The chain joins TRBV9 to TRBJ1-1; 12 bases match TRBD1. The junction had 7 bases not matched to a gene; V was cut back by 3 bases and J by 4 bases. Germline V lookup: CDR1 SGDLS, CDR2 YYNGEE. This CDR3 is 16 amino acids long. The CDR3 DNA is TGTGCCAGCAGCGCGGGACAGGGGGCGAGTGGCACTGAAGCTTTCTTT. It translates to CASSAGQGASGTEAFF. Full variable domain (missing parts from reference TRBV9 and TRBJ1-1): DSGVTQTPKHLITATGQRVTLRCSPRSGDLSVYWYQQSLDQGLQFLIQYYNGEERAKGNILERFSAQQFPDLHSELNLSSLELGDSALYFCASSAGQGASGTEAFFGQGTRLTVV.

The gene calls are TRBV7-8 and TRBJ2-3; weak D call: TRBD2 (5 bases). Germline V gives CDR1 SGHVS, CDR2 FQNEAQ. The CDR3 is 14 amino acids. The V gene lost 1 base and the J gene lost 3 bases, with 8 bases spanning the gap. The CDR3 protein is CASSLGRGTDTQYF. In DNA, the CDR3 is TGTGCCAGCAGCTTAGGACGGGGAACAGATACGCAGTATTTT.

CDR3 in amino acids: CSVEGSGNTIYF. The CDR3 DNA reads TGCAGCGTTGAGGGCTCTGGAAACACCATATATTTT. The chain has TRBV29-1 and TRBJ1-3; no firm D call. The V and J ends lost 3 bases and 0 bases respectively, with 3 bases between them. Germline assignment: CDR1 SQVTM and CDR2 ANQGSEA. The CDR3 totals 12 residues.

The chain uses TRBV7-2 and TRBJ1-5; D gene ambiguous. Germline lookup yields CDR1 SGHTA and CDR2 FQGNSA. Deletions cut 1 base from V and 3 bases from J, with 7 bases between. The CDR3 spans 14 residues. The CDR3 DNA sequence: TGTGCCAGCAGCTTAGACCAGAACAATCAGCCCCAGCATTTT. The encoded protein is CASSLDQNNQPQHF.

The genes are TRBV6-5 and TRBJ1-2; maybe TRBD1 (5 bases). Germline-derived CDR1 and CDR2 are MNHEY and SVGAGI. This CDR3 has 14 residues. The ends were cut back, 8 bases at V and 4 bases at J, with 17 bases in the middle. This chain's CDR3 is CASAGQQRSYGYTF. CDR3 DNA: TGTGCCAGCGCAGGGCAGCAAAGATCCTATGGCTACACCTTC.

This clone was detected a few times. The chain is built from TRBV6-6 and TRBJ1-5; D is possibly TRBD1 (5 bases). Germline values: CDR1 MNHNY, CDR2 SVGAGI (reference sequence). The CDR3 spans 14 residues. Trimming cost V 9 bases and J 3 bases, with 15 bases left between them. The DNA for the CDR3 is TGTGCCAGTGGAATTGGGGGGACCAATCAGCCCCAGCATTTT. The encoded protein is CASGIGGTNQPQHF.

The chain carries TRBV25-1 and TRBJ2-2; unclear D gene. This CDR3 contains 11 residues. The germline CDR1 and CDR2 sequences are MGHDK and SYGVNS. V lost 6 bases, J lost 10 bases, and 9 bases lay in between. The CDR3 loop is CASREAKELFF. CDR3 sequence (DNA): TGTGCCAGCAGAGAAGCGAAGGAGCTGTTTTTT.

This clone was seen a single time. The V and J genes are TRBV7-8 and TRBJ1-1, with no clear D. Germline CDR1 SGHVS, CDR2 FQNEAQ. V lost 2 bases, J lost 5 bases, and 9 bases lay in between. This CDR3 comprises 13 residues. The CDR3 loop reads CASSLSGWTEAFF. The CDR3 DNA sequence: TGTGCCAGCAGCTTATCGGGTTGGACTGAAGCTTTCTTT.

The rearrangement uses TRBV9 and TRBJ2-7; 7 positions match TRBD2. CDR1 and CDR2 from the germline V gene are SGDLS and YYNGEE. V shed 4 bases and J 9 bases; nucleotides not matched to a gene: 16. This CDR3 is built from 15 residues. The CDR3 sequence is CASSPAGTGGRVQYF. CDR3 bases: TGTGCCAGCAGCCCCGCCGGGACCGGAGGGAGGGTGCAGTACTTC.

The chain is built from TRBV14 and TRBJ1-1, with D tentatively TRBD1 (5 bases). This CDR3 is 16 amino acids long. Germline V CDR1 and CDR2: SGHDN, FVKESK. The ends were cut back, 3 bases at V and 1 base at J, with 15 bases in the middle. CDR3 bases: TGTGCCAGCAGCCATGATCAGGGCTGGGGGAACACTGAAGCTTTCTTT. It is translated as CASSHDQGWGNTEAFF.

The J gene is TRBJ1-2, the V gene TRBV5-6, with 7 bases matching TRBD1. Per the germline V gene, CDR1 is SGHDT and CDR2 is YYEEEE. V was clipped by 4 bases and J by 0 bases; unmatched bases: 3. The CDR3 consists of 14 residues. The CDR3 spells CASSRGTANYGYTF. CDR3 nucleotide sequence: TGTGCCAGCAGCCGGGGGACAGCTAACTATGGCTACACCTTC.

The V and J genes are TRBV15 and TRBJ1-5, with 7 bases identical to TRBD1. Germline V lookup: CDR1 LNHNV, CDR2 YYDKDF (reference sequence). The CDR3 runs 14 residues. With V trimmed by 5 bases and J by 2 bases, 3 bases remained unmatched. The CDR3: CATSDTGGNQPQHF. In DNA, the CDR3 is TGTGCCACCAGCGACACAGGGGGCAATCAGCCCCAGCATTTT.

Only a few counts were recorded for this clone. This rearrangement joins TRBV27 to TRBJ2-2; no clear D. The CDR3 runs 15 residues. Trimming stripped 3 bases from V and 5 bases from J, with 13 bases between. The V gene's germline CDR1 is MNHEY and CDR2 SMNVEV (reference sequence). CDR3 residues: CASSLLDGSTGELFF. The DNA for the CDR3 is TGTGCCAGCAGTTTGCTCGATGGTTCGACCGGGGAGCTGTTTTTT.